The clone carrying this T cell receptor (beta chain) was observed once. Additional DNA sequences in this sample encode the identical CDR3. V was clipped by 6 bases and J by 7 bases, with 19 bases between them. The CDR3 is 14 amino acids. In germline, CDR1 is LGHNA, CDR2 YNFKEQ. This sample stems from a study of blood T cell repertoires in COVID-19. Per the authors' pipeline: Estimation of nucleated cell counts relied on the amplification of reference gene primers. The protocol was immunoSEQ multiplex PCR, while the TCRdb copy is restricted to in-frame clones and leaves out a portion. V and J calls and clone size follow that table, whereas D and trimming were derived from the DNA. The table includes around 200,000 clones, 80% to 90% detected once.

This sequence originates from a woman in her 40s with active or convalescent COVID-19. Sequencing was carried out using peripheral blood. The chain has TRBV4-2 and TRBJ2-7; maybe TRBD2 (6 bases). CDR3 amino acids: CASRPSDGGYEQYF. The CDR3 DNA reads as TGTGCCAGCAGACCCAGCGACGGGGGTTATGAGCAGTACTTC.